The present TCR beta chain was sequenced within a study of blood T cell repertoires in COVID-19. The V end lost 1 base, the J end lost 9 bases, and 4 bases lay between the germline ends. This CDR3 has 11 residues. CDR1 is SGHTA, CDR2 FQGNSA, per germline. In Seattle, patients joined the study during active infection and were tracked longitudinally. Profiled with immunoSEQ multiplex PCR; TCRdb holds only in-frame clones, not every one. The repertoire holds 200,000 to 250,000 clones, around 88% seen once, with approximately 6% in the top ten. The J gene is TRBJ2-1, the V gene TRBV7-2, with D uncertain. The sequencing input was peripheral blood. This clonotype was obtained from a woman aged 25 to 39 with COVID-19, enrolled during active disease. The chain's CDR3 is CASSLGAEQFF. CDR3 nucleotides: TGTGCCAGCAGCTTAGGCGCTGAGCAGTTCTTC.